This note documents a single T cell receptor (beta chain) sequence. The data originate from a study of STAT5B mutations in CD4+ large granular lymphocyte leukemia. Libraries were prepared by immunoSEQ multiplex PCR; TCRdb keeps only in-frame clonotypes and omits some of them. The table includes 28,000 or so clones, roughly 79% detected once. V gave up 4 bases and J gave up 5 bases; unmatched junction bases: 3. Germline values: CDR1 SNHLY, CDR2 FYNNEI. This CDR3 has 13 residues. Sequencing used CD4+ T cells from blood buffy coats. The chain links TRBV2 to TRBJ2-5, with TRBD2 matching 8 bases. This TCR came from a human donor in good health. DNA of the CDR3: TGTGCCAGCAGTGTACTAGCGGTCGAGACCCAGTACTTC. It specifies CASSVLAVETQYF.